The present TCR beta chain was sequenced within a study of cytomegalovirus exposure and HLA in healthy donors. Study results and caveats: Later genetic work tied a missense DCLRE1C variant to beta-chain V and J trimming. For presence/absence analyses, sequencing depth was assumed to be roughly uniform across donors. Prior analysis indicated that the majority of TCR beta V segments exhibited productivity approximately 87% or approximately 30% of the time. In vitro assays verified that three CMV-associated chains recognized CMV antigens specifically.

On this clone: Its matching antigen is unknown.

Primers included in the PCR were 60 Vbeta and 13 Jbeta primers. Assay: immunoSEQ multiplex PCR; the TCRdb copy retains only in-frame clones and omits some. Of roughly 200,000 clones listed, roughly 72% are singletons. Looked up from germline, CDR1 is PRHDT and CDR2 is FYEKMQ (reference sequence). The CDR3 sequence is 15 residues long. Unmatched junction bases numbered 6, after V lost 2 bases and J lost 7 bases. The sample was PBMCs. The source of this sequence is a man aged 30-40 years in good health and CMV-seronegative. The gene calls are TRBV13 and TRBJ2-7, with 12 positions matching TRBD1. CDR3 protein: CASSLYGTGGEEQYF. CDR3 DNA: TGTGCCAGCAGCTTATACGGGACAGGGGGCGAAGAGCAGTACTTC.